Each of the 31 T cell receptor beta chains below was sequenced from the same sample in a study of cytomegalovirus exposure and HLA in healthy donors. 13 Jbeta primers and 60 Vbeta primers were used for the PCR. Generated by immunoSEQ multiplex PCR, the TCRdb table keeps only in-frame clones and is missing some. Among over 80,000 clones listed, approximately 80% were seen once. Sequenced sample: PBMCs. The receptors derive from a woman in her forties in good health and CMV-seronegative.

This clone was recorded only once. The rearrangement joins TRBV29-1 to TRBJ2-2, with TRBD1 matching 8 bases. The CDR3 covers 16 residues. The trim removed 7 bases at V and 5 bases at J, leaving 15 bases unmatched. Looked up from germline, CDR1 is SQVTM and CDR2 is ANQGSEA. The CDR3 sequence: CSAILTGGGITGELFF. CDR3 nucleotide sequence: TGCAGCGCCATTTTAACAGGGGGAGGTATTACCGGGGAGCTGTTTTTT.

This chain connects TRBV29-1 to TRBJ1-2, with D tentatively TRBD1 (5 bases). The CDR3 length is 14 residues. Germline V gives CDR1 SQVTM, CDR2 ANQGSEA. The V and J ends lost 1 base and 5 bases respectively, with 14 bases between them. The CDR3 reads CSVEGRGGSYGYTF. CDR3 nucleotide sequence: TGCAGCGTTGAAGGGCGGGGGGGAAGTTATGGCTACACCTTC.

The V and J genes are TRBV4-1 and TRBJ2-7; TRBD1 matches 9 bases. The CDR3 has 14 residues. Germline loops: CDR1 MGHRA, CDR2 YSYEKL. Trimming took 6 bases from V and 4 from J; bases not matched to a gene: 7. CDR3 sequence: CASSWDRVEYEQYF. The CDR3 DNA reads TGCGCCAGCAGTTGGGACAGGGTAGAGTACGAGCAGTACTTC.

V is TRBV9 and J is TRBJ1-1; 7 positions match TRBD1. CDR1 is SGDLS, CDR2 YYNGEE, per germline. CDR3 size: 14 residues. The V segment lost 0 bases and the J segment 8 bases; nucleotides outside the gene matches: 7. This CDR3 reads CASSVAGRGREAFF. The CDR3 nucleotides read TGTGCCAGCAGCGTAGCCGGTAGGGGGCGAGAAGCTTTCTTT.

The chain couples TRBV7-8 to TRBJ2-3; TRBD2 aligns across 12 bases. V was pared by 4 bases and J by 6 bases, with 14 bases of the junction left unmatched. The CDR3 length is 18 residues. Germline V gene lookup returns CDR1 SGHVS and CDR2 FQNEAQ. CDR3 region: CASSSDDGLAGPRDTQYF. CDR3 DNA: TGTGCCAGCAGCTCCGACGACGGACTAGCGGGACCCCGGGATACGCAGTATTTT.

The chain couples TRBV27 to TRBJ2-1, with no clear D. V lost 2 bases and J 3 bases, leaving 8 bases between the germline ends. Germline CDR1 reads MNHEY; CDR2 reads SMNVEV (reference sequence). CDR3 size: 14 residues. The CDR3: CASSLVRNYNEQFF. The CDR3 DNA is TGTGCCAGCAGTTTAGTGCGGAACTACAATGAGCAGTTCTTC.

The chain couples TRBV11-2 to TRBJ1-1; D is undetermined. Germline V gene lookup returns CDR1 SGHAT and CDR2 FQNNGV. The CDR3 runs 13 residues. Deletions cut 4 bases from V and 4 bases from J, with 10 bases between. CDR3 loop: CASSWTGGTEAFF. CDR3 in DNA: TGTGCCAGCAGCTGGACGGGAGGCACTGAAGCTTTCTTT.

The chain joins TRBV28 to TRBJ2-2, with TRBD2 matching 9 bases. The germline CDR1 and CDR2 sequences are MDHEN and SYDVKM. The CDR3 is 15 residues long. V was clipped by 6 bases and J by 5 bases; unmatched bases: 7. The CDR3 spells CASRAGGVVTGELFF. The DNA of the CDR3 is TGTGCCAGCAGGGCGGGAGGGGTCGTAACCGGGGAGCTGTTTTTT.

This clone was counted once. The chain carries TRBV28 and TRBJ1-1; 8 nucleotides match TRBD1. The CDR3 has 13 residues. Germline trimming cut 11 bases from V and 5 bases from J; bases unmatched to any gene: 10. Per the germline V gene, CDR1 is MDHEN and CDR2 is SYDVKM. CDR3 in DNA: TGTGCCGTCTATCGGACAGGGCCTACTGAAGCTTTCTTT. This encodes CAVYRTGPTEAFF. Based on the CDR3 plus reference TRBV28 and TRBJ1-1, the full variable domain is DVKVTQSSRYLVKRTGEKVFLECVQDMDHENMFWYRQDPGLGLRLIYFSYDVKMKEKGDIPEGYSVSREKKERFSLILESASTNQTSMYLCAVYRTGPTEAFFGQGTRLTVV.

J is TRBJ1-1 and V is TRBV28, with 7 bases lining up with TRBD1. Losses at the gene ends were 6 bases for V and 4 bases for J; bases not matched to a gene: 11. CDR3 length: 15 residues. Germline CDR1 and CDR2: MDHEN and SYDVKM. In DNA, the CDR3 is TGTGCCAGCAGCCCGCACAGGGGAGTGGGCACTGAAGCTTTCTTT. Its translation is CASSPHRGVGTEAFF.

J is TRBJ1-1 and V is TRBV28, with D hard to call. Per the germline V gene, CDR1 is MDHEN and CDR2 is SYDVKM. Deletions cut 6 bases from V and 3 bases from J, with 17 bases between. The CDR3 length is 15 residues. The CDR3 protein is CASRAQAIPDTEAFF. In DNA, the CDR3 is TGTGCCAGCAGGGCCCAGGCGATCCCTGACACTGAAGCTTTCTTT.

This clone was recorded once. The chain links TRBV27 to TRBJ2-7, with 8 bases aligning to TRBD1. CDR1 MNHEY and CDR2 SMNVEV come from the germline V gene (reference sequence). The junction had 17 bases not matched to a gene; V was cut back by 7 bases and J by 6 bases. CDR3 length: 16 residues. The DNA for the CDR3 is TGTGCCAGCAACAAATTTTCCGGGACAGGAGGGCGCGAGCAGTACTTC. Translation: CASNKFSGTGGREQYF.

This sequence joins TRBV11-2 and TRBJ2-1; D perhaps matches TRBD2 (5 bases). Germline lookup yields CDR1 SGHAT and CDR2 FQNNGV. The V and J ends lost 5 bases and 5 bases respectively, with 10 bases between them. The CDR3 totals 13 residues. CDR3 coding DNA: TGTGCCAGCAGCCCAGGACTTGACAATGAGCAGTTCTTC. Its translation: CASSPGLDNEQFF.

This rearrangement joins TRBV7-8 to TRBJ2-1; TRBD2 matches 8 bases. The CDR3 extends over 15 amino acids. Germline trimming cut 4 bases from V and 5 bases from J; bases unmatched to any gene: 7. The germline V gene encodes CDR1 SGHVS and CDR2 FQNEAQ. The DNA of the CDR3 is TGTGCCAGCAGCTCCGGGACTAGGAACCACAATGAGCAGTTCTTC. Encoded protein: CASSSGTRNHNEQFF. Full variable domain (rest looked up from reference TRBV7-8 and TRBJ2-1): GAGVSQSPRYKVAKRGQDVALRCDPISGHVSLFWYQQALGQGPEFLTYFQNEAQLDKSGLPSDRFFAERPEGSVSTLKIQRTQQEDSAVYLCASSSGTRNHNEQFFGPGTRLTVL.

The chain carries TRBV27 and TRBJ2-3, with D maybe TRBD2 (5 bases). V lost 2 bases, J lost 7 bases, and 13 bases lay in between. Germline CDR1 is MNHEY and CDR2 is SMNVEV (reference sequence). The CDR3 extends over 14 amino acids. This CDR3 reads CASSLGVATHTQYF. CDR3 bases: TGTGCCAGCAGTTTAGGCGTAGCGACTCATACGCAGTATTTT.

This chain joins TRBV27 and TRBJ2-3, with D perhaps matching TRBD2 (5 bases). V dropped 2 bases and J dropped 3 bases, with 15 bases sitting between them. The CDR3 spans 16 residues. Per the germline V gene, CDR1 is MNHEY and CDR2 is SMNVEV (reference sequence). For the CDR3, the DNA is TGTGCCAGCAGTTTAAGAATGAAAAGAGGGACAGATACGCAGTATTTT. Amino acid sequence: CASSLRMKRGTDTQYF.

The chain links TRBV19 to TRBJ2-5, with 11 bases lining up with TRBD1. Germline V gives CDR1 LNHDA, CDR2 SQIVND (reference sequence). Trimming at V came to 5 bases and at J to 4 bases, leaving 6 bases not matched to a gene. The CDR3 covers 15 residues. As DNA, the CDR3 is TGTGCCAGTAGTTCGGGACAGGGGGATGGAGAGACCCAGTACTTC. It is translated as CASSSGQGDGETQYF.

The chain has TRBV19 and TRBJ1-1; possible D gene TRBD1, 5 bases. Germline assignment: CDR1 LNHDA and CDR2 SQIVND (reference sequence). This CDR3 is 15 amino acids long. V shed 1 base and J shed 0 bases, with 9 bases lying between them. The DNA for the CDR3 is TGTGCCAGTAGTATAGGGCGGGGCATGAACACTGAAGCTTTCTTT. Its translation is CASSIGRGMNTEAFF.

The chain carries TRBV7-2 and TRBJ2-7, with TRBD2 as a possible D gene (6 bases). Germline V gene lookup returns CDR1 SGHTA and CDR2 FQGNSA. V was pared by 3 bases and J by 7 bases, with 16 bases between. The length of the CDR3 is 14 residues. The chain's CDR3 is CASSFGGTLGEQYF. The CDR3 nucleotides read TGTGCCAGCAGCTTTGGAGGGACCCTCGGAGAGCAGTACTTC.

The CDR3 bases are TGTGCCAGCAGCTTAGGGGAGAACCATCTGTACTTC. This encodes CASSLGENHLYF. The chain combines TRBV7-9 with TRBJ2-7; a weak D match, TRBD2 (5 bases). The V end lost 1 base, the J end lost 12 bases, and 13 bases lay between the germline ends. The length of the CDR3 is 12 residues. In germline, CDR1 is SEHNR, CDR2 FQNEAQ (reference sequence).

The rearrangement joins TRBV2 to TRBJ2-7, with D possibly being TRBD2 (6 bases). This CDR3 has 12 amino acids. Germline V lookup: CDR1 SNHLY, CDR2 FYNNEI. V was trimmed by 8 bases and J by 4 bases, leaving 12 bases between them. The CDR3 DNA follows: TGTGCCAGCTCCACAGGAGGGTACGAGCAGTACTTC. It codes for CASSTGGYEQYF. The full variable domain, its missing parts supplied by reference TRBV2 and TRBJ2-7, is EPEVTQTPSHQVTQMGQEVILRCVPISNHLYFYWYRQILGQKVEFLVSFYNNEISEKSEIFDDQFSVERPDGSNFTLKIRSTKLEDSAMYFCASSTGGYEQYFGPGTRLTVT.

This clone turned up a few times. The genes are TRBV5-1 and TRBJ1-1, with D unclear. CDR1 SGHRS and CDR2 YFSETQ come from the germline V gene. This CDR3 is built from 15 residues. Trimming took 2 bases from V and 1 from J, leaving 12 bases between them. The CDR3 DNA sequence: TGCGCCAGCAGCTTATCCCGCGCCACGAACACTGAAGCTTTCTTT. As protein: CASSLSRATNTEAFF.

Only one count was recorded for this clone. CDR3 residues: CASRQGGTDTQYF. The CDR3 nucleotides are TGTGCCAGTAGACAGGGCGGCACAGATACGCAGTATTTT. The J gene is TRBJ2-3, the V gene TRBV19, with a tentative D call TRBD1 (6 bases). Germline values: CDR1 LNHDA, CDR2 SQIVND (reference sequence). The CDR3 sequence is 13 residues long. The V gene lost 6 bases and the J gene lost 1 base, with 8 bases spanning the gap.

Note on this clone: The sample contains more than one DNA sequence encoding this CDR3. The chain carries TRBV27 and TRBJ2-3, with 9 bases fitting TRBD2. This CDR3 comprises 15 residues. Germline V gene lookup returns CDR1 MNHEY and CDR2 SMNVEV (reference sequence). Losses at the gene ends were 3 bases for V and 0 bases for J; bases not matched to a gene: 1. The CDR3 reads CASSLTSGSTDTQYF. The CDR3 bases are TGTGCCAGCAGTTTGACTAGCGGTAGCACAGATACGCAGTATTTT.

The CDR3 sequence: CASSLVRGATTGELFF. The CDR3, as DNA: TGCGCCAGCAGCTTGGTCAGGGGCGCGACCACCGGGGAGCTGTTTTTT. The V gene is TRBV5-1, the J gene TRBJ2-2, with D maybe TRBD1 (6 bases). Germline V gene sequence: CDR1 SGHRS, CDR2 YFSETQ. The V and J ends lost 0 bases and 4 bases respectively, with 13 bases between them. The CDR3 is made up of 16 amino acids.

The gene calls are TRBV7-9 and TRBJ2-5, with TRBD1 as a possible D gene (5 bases). The CDR3 is 14 residues long. The germline V gene encodes CDR1 SEHNR and CDR2 FQNEAQ (reference sequence). Trimming pared 4 bases from V and 4 bases from J, leaving 13 bases between. Written as DNA, the CDR3 is TGTGCCAGCAGCTCCAGGGTATTGGGAGAGACCCAGTACTTC. As protein: CASSSRVLGETQYF.

The chain recombines TRBV2 with TRBJ1-2; 7 nucleotides match TRBD1. The CDR3 loop spans 14 amino acids. The J segment lost 7 bases and the V segment lost 5 bases, leaving 10 bases of the junction unmatched. Germline assignment: CDR1 SNHLY and CDR2 FYNNEI. The CDR3 nucleotides read TGTGCCAGCAGTACGATCCAGGGGGGAGGTGGCTACACCTTC. Its translation is CASSTIQGGGGYTF.

This clone was recorded once. The V gene is TRBV5-1, the J gene TRBJ2-3, with TRBD1 matching over 7 bases. CDR3 size: 14 residues. Germline CDR1 is SGHRS and CDR2 is YFSETQ. The J segment lost 4 bases and the V segment lost 2 bases, leaving 4 bases of the junction unmatched. The CDR3 DNA follows: TGCGCCAGCAGCTTCAGGGGGACCGCAGATACGCAGTATTTT. It specifies CASSFRGTADTQYF.

The chain has TRBV6-1 and TRBJ1-6, with 9 bases matching TRBD1. Germline values: CDR1 MNHNS, CDR2 SASEGT. The CDR3 has 15 amino acids. Unmatched junction bases numbered 10, after V lost 6 bases and J lost 10 bases. The CDR3 DNA is TGTGCCAGCAGGAGGGGACAGGGTGTAGAATCACCCCTCCACTTT. This encodes CASRRGQGVESPLHF.

The chain uses TRBV9 and TRBJ1-1; no reliable D call. V lost 0 bases, J lost 8 bases, and 5 bases lay in between. CDR1 is SGDLS and CDR2 is YYNGEE in the germline V gene. This CDR3 comprises 11 residues. The CDR3 sequence is CASSVDGEAFF. The CDR3 DNA sequence: TGTGCCAGCAGCGTAGACGGGGAAGCTTTCTTT.

Regarding this clone: One junction end disagrees with the germline gene, perhaps due to a read error. This chain links TRBV6-5 with TRBJ2-5, with D uncertain. The CDR3 covers 12 residues. CDR1 and CDR2 from the germline V gene are MNHEY and SVGAGI. This CDR3 is CASSDSQETQYF. As DNA, the CDR3 is TGTGCCAGCAGTGACTCCCAGGAGACCCAGTACTTC.